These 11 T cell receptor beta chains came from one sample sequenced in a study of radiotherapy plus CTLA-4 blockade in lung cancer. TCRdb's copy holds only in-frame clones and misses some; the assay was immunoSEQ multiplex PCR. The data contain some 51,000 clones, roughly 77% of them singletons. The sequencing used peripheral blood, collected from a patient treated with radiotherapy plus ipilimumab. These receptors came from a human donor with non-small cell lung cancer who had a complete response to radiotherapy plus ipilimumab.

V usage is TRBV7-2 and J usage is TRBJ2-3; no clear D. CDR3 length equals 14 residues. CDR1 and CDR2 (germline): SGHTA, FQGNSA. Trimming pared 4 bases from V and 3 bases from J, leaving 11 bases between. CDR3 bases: TGTGCCAGCAGCTCCCGCCGGGTGACAGATACGCAGTATTTT. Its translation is CASSSRRVTDTQYF.

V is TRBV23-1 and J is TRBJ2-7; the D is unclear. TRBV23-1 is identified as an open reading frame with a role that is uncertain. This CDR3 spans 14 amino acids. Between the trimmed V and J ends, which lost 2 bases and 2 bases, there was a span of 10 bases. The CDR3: CASSQSQSPYEQYF. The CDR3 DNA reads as TGCGCCAGCAGTCAAAGTCAGTCTCCCTACGAGCAGTACTTC.

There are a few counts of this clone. CDR3: CASSLGVSGGNTEAFF. In DNA form, the CDR3 reads TGCGCCAGCAGCTTGGGGGTATCGGGGGGGAACACTGAAGCTTTCTTT. This chain links TRBV5-1 with TRBJ1-1; TRBD1 might be the D (5 bases). The CDR3 contains 16 residues. Deletions cut 0 bases from V and 1 base from J, with 13 bases between. Germline CDR1 reads SGHRS; CDR2 reads YFSETQ.

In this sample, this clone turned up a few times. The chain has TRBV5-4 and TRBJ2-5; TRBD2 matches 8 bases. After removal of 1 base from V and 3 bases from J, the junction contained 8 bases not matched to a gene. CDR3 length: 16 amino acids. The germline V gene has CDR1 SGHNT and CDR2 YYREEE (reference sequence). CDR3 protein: CASSLSLAGLKETQYF. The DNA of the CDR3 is TGTGCCAGCAGCTTGAGCCTAGCGGGTCTGAAAGAGACCCAGTACTTC.

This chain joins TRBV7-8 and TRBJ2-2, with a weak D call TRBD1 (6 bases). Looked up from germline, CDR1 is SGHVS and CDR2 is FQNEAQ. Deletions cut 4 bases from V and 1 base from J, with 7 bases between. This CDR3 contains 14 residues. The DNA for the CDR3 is TGTGCCAGCAGCTGGGGACAGAACACCGGGGAGCTGTTTTTT. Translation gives CASSWGQNTGELFF. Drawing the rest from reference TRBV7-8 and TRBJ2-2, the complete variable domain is GAGVSQSPRYKVAKRGQDVALRCDPISGHVSLFWYQQALGQGPEFLTYFQNEAQLDKSGLPSDRFFAERPEGSVSTLKIQRTQQEDSAVYLCASSWGQNTGELFFGEGSRLTVL.

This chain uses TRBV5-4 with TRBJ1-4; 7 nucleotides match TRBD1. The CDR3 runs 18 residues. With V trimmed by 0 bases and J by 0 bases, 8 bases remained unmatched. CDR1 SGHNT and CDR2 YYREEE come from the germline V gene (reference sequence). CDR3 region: CASSLGAGTATTNEKLFF. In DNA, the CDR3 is TGTGCCAGCAGCTTGGGCGCAGGGACAGCTACAACTAATGAAAAACTGTTTTTT. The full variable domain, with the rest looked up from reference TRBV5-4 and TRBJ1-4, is ETGVTQSPTHLIKTRGQQVTLRCSSQSGHNTVSWYQQALGQGPQFIFQYYREEENGRGNFPPRFSGLQFPNYSSELNVNALELDDSALYLCASSLGAGTATTNEKLFFGSGTQLSVL.

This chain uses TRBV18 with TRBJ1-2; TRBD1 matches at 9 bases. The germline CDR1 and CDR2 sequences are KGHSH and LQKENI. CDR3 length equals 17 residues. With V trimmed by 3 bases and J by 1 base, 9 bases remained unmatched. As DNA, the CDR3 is TGTGCCAGCTCACCGACGGGACAGGGACAGGTTAACTATGGCTACACCTTC. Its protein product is CASSPTGQGQVNYGYTF. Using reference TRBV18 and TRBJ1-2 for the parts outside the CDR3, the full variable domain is NAGVMQNPRHLVRRRGQEARLRCSPMKGHSHVYWYRQLPEEGLKFMVYLQKENIIDESGMPKERFSAEFPKEGPSILRIQQVVRGDSAAYFCASSPTGQGQVNYGYTFGSGTRLTVV.

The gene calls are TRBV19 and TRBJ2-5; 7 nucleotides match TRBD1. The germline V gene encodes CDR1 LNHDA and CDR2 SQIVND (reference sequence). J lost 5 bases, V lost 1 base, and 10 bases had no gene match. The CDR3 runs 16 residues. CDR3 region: CASSIGEGGGWETQYF. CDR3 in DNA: TGTGCCAGTAGTATAGGGGAAGGGGGCGGATGGGAGACCCAGTACTTC. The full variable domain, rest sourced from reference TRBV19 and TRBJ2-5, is DGGITQSPKYLFRKEGQNVTLSCEQNLNHDAMYWYRQDPGQGLRLIYYSQIVNDFQKGDIAEGYSVSREKKESFPLTVTSAQKNPTAFYLCASSIGEGGGWETQYFGPGTRLLVL.

The CDR3 reads CASSPSGDEQYF. The CDR3 DNA reads TGTGCCAGCTCACCAAGCGGCGACGAGCAGTACTTC. V usage is TRBV18 and J usage is TRBJ2-7; perhaps TRBD2 as D (5 bases). Trimming cost V 2 bases and J 5 bases, with 7 bases left between them. This CDR3 comprises 12 residues. From germline, CDR1 is KGHSH and CDR2 LQKENI.

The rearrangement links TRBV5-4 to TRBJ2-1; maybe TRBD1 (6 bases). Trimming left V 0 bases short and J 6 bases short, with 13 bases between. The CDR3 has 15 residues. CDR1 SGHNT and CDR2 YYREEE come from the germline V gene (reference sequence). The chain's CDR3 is CASSLGSSRGNEQFF. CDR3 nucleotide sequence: TGTGCCAGCAGCTTGGGGTCTAGCAGGGGCAATGAGCAGTTCTTC.

CDR3 bases: TGTGCCAGCAGCCCAGGGGAATACGAGCAGTACTTC. Its translation: CASSPGEYEQYF. V is TRBV7-2 and J is TRBJ2-7, with D perhaps TRBD1 (6 bases). V lost 5 bases to trimming and J lost 4 bases, with 9 bases between them. Germline V gene data show CDR1 as SGHTA and CDR2 as FQGNSA. The CDR3 runs to 12 residues.